This T cell receptor (beta chain) was sequenced for a study of shared clonotypes between healthy human individuals. Study details: Each donor's CD4 naive and CD4 memory cells filled three plates apiece, CD8 naive two, and CD8 memory one. Study findings and constraints: Sharing across four donors was highest in naive CD4 (around 5%) and lowest in memory CD8 (0.4%). Among the subsets, naive ones generally showed larger estimated richness than memory ones.

On this clone: Antigen: not known.

This CDR3 spans 14 amino acids. Germline CDR1 SGHRS, CDR2 YFSETQ. Trimming removed 9 bases from V and 6 bases from J; junction bases left unmatched: 13. Each subset's genomic DNA was split evenly across several immunoSEQ plates. Produced via immunoSEQ multiplex PCR; TCRdb's table is partial and in-frame only. The top ten clones hold approximately 0.067% of a sample with around 510,000 clones, roughly 95% of them seen once. The specimen sequenced was naive CD4+ T cells sorted from blood. The subset denotes: CD45RA+ positively selected. The receptor was derived from a woman aged 25-40 years in good health. The chain carries TRBV5-1 and TRBJ2-5; 8 bases match TRBD1. The CDR3 DNA reads TGCGCCACCTCGAGGACAGGGACGCAAAAGACCCAGTACTTC. It specifies CATSRTGTQKTQYF.